Listed here is a single T cell receptor beta chain. Its antigen is unidentified. The data were obtained in a study of T cell repertoires in cytomegalovirus infection. Whole-study context: As its CMV epitopes, the study selected recently identified HLA-C-restricted and well-studied HLA-B-restricted targets. Based on public TCR beta signatures, there were indications of CMV infection and of a matching HLA type. Study results and limitations: Clonotypes of TCR beta that were HLA-C-restricted and CMV-specific dominated the ex vivo response. Public TCR beta family frequency separated CMV-and-HLA carriers, including in an independent cohort.

TCRdb called the reads again in MiXCR, with one record for every CDR3 protein. Among 110,000 or so distinct CDR3 sequences, 30% were seen once, and the ten largest hold around 41%. This CDR3 is built from 15 residues. With 6 bases removed from V and 4 bases from J, the gap between germline ends came to 13 bases. Germline assignment: CDR1 MNHEY and CDR2 SMNVEV (reference sequence). The receptor was isolated from a human donor in good health (CMV status not recorded). Some clones in this sample may be carry-over from other donors' samples. The sample consisted of CD8+ T cells from cultured PBMCs, taken from culture after CMV antigen stimulation. The chain uses TRBV27 and TRBJ1-6; the D gene is possibly TRBD1 (5 bases). The CDR3 coding sequence is TGTGCCAGCAGGACGGAACAGGCATATAATTCACCCCTCCACTTT. Its protein is CASRTEQAYNSPLHF.